The entry that follows covers one TCR beta chain sequence. This entry belongs to a study of blood T cell repertoires in COVID-19. Study in general: The origin of the acute and convalescent COVID-19 samples was the United States, Italy and Spain. Sources were T cells, B-cell-depleted T cells, or PBMCs; the material itself was cDNA or gDNA.

CDR1 and CDR2 from the germline V gene are MGHRA and YSYEKL. This CDR3 spans 16 amino acids. V lost 4 bases and J 7 bases, leaving 17 bases between the germline ends. Original data processing: The authors estimated nucleated cell counts from reference gene primer amplification. Produced via immunoSEQ multiplex PCR; TCRdb's table is partial and in-frame only. V and J calls and clone size are given by that table; D and trimming were obtained from the DNA. The repertoire consists of 200,000 to 250,000 clones, with roughly 84% occurring once and the leading ten covering roughly 7%. The source is a woman aged 45 to 65 with acute or convalescent COVID-19. Sample: peripheral blood. The V call is TRBV4-1, the J call TRBJ1-6, with D possibly being TRBD1 (6 bases). The CDR3 protein is CASSRTGGAENSPLHF. Written as DNA, the CDR3 is TGCGCCAGCAGCCGCACGGGGGGGGCGGAGAATTCACCCCTCCACTTT.